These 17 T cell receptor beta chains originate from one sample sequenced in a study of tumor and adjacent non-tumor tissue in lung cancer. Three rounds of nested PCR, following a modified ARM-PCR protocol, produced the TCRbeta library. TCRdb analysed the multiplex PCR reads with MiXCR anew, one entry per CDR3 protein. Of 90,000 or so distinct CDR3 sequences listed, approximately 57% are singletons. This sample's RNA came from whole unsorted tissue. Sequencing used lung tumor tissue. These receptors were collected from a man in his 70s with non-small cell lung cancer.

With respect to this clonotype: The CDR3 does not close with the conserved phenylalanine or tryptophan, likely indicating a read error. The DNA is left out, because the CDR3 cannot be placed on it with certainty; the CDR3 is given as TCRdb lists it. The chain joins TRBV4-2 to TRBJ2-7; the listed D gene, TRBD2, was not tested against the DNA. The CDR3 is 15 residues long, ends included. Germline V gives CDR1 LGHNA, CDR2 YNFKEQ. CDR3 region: CASSQVSSRPYEHYL.

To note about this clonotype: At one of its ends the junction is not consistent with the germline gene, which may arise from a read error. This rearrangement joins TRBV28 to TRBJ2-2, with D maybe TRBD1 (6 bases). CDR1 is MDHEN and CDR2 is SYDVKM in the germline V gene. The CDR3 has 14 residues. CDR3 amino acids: CASSLGHVTGKLFF. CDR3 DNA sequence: TGTGCCAGCAGTTTGGGACACGTCACCGGGAAGCTGTTTTTT. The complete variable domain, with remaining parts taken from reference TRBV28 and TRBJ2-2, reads DVKVTQSSRYLVKRTGEKVFLECVQDMDHENMFWYRQDPGLGLRLIYFSYDVKMKEKGDIPEGYSVSREKKERFSLILESASTNQTSMYLCASSLGHVTGKLFFGEGSRLTVL.

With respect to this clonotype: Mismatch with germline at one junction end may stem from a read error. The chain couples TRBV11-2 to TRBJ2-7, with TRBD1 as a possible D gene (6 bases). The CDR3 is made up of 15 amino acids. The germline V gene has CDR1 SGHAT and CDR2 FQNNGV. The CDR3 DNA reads TGCGCCAGCAGCTTAGATCGGGGACATTGTAACGAGCAGTACTTC. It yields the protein CASSLDRGHCNEQYF.

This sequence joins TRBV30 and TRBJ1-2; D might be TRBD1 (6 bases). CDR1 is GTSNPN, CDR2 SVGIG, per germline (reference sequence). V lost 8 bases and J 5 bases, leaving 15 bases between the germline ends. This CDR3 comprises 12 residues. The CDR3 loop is CARATRGYGYTF. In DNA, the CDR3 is TGTGCCCGGGCCACGAGGGGGTATGGCTACACCTTC.

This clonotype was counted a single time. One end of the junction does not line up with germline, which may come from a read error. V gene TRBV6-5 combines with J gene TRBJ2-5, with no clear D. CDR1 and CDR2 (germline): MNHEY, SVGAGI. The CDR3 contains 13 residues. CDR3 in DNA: TGTGCCAGCAGTTACAACAGAGAAGAGGCCCAGTACTTC. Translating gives CASSYNREEAQYF.

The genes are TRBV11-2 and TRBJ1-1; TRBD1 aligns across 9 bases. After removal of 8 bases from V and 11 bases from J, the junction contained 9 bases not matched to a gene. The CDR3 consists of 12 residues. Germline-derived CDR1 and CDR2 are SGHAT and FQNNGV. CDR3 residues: CASAMRTGEAFF. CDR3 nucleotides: TGTGCCAGCGCCATGAGGACAGGGGAGGCTTTCTTT.

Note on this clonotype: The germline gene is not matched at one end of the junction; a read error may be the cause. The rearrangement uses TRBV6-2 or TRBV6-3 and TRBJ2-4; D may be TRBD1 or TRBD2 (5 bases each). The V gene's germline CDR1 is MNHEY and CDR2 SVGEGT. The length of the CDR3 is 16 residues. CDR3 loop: CASSPRSGTYQNIQYF. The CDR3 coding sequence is TGTGCCAGCAGCCCACGATCCGGGACCTACCAAAACATTCAGTATTTC.

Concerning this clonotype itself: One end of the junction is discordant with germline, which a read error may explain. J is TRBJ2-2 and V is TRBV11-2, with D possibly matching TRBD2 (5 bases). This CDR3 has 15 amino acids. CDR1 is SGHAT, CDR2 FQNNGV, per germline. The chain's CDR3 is CASSSEAVASGKLSF. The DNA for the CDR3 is TGTGCCAGCAGCTCAGAAGCGGTTGCGTCCGGGAAGCTGTCTTTT.

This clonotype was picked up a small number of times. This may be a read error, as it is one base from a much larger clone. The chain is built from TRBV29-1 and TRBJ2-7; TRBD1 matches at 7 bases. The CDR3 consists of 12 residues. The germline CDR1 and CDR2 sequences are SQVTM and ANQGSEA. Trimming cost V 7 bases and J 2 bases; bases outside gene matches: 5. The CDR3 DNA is TGCAGCGCATGGACAGGAGCCTACGAGCAGTACTTC. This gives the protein CSAWTGAYEQYF.

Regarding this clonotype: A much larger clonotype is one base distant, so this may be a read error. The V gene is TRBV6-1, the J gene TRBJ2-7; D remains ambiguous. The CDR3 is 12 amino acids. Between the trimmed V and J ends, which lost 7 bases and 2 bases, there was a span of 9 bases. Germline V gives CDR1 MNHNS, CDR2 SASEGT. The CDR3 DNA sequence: TGTGCCAGCACATGTCTAACCTACGAGCAGTACTTC. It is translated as CASTCLTYEQYF.

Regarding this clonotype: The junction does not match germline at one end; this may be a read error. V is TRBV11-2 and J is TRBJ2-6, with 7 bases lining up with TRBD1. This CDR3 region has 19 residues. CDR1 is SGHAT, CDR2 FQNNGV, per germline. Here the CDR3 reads CASSTPRGRGGSGANVLTF. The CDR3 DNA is TGTGCTAGCAGCACCCCGAGGGGAAGAGGGGGCTCTGGGGCCAACGTTCTGACTTTC.

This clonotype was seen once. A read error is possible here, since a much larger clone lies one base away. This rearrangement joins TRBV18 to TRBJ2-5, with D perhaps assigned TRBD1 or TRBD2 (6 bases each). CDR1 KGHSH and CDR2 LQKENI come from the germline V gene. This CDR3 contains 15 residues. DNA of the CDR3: TGTGTCAGCTCACCCGGACAGACGGGGGCAGAGACCCAGTACTTC. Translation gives CVSSPGQTGAETQYF. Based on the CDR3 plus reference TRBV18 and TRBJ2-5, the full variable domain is NAGVMQNPRHLVRRRGQEARLRCSPMKGHSHVYWYRQLPEEGLKFMVYLQKENIIDESGMPKERFSAEFPKEGPSILRIQQVVRGDSAAYFCVSSPGQTGAETQYFGPGTRLLVL.

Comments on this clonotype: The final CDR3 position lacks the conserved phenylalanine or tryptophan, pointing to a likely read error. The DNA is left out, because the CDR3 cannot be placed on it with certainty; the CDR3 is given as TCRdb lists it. The CDR3 loop is CASSRGQFTGELFY. The genes are TRBV4-1 and TRBJ2-2; the table's D gene call, TRBD1, was not cross checked with the DNA. Germline V gene data show CDR1 as MGHRA and CDR2 as YSYEKL. Ends included, the CDR3 has 14 residues.

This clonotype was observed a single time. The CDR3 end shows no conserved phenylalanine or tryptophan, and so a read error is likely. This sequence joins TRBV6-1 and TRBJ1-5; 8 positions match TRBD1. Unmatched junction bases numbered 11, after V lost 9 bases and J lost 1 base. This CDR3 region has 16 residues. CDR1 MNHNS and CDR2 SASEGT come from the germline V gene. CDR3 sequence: CASSIQGARSNQPQHY. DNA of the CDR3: TGTGCCAGTAGTATTCAGGGGGCGCGGAGCAATCAGCCCCAGCATTAT.

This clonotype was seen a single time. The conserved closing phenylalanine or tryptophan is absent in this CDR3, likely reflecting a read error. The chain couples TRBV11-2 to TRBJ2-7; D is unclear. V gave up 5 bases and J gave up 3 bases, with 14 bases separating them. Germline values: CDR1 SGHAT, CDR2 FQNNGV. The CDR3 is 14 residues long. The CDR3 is CASSEEHRNYEQYL. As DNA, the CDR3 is TGTGCCAGCAGCGAGGAGCACAGAAACTACGAGCAGTACTTA.

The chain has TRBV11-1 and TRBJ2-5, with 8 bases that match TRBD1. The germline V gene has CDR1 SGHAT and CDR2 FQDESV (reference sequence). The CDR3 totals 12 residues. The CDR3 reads CVGSGVGQGQYF. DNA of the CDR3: TGTGTCGGCAGCGGAGTCGGACAGGGTCAGTACTTC.

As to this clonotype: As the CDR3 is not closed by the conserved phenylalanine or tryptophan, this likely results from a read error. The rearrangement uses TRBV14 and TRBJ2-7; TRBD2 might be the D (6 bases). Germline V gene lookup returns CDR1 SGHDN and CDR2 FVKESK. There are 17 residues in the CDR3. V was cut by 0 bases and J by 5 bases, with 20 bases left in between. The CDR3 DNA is TGTGCCAGCAGCCAAGATCGGCGGGGAACCCCCTACCACGAGCAGTACCTC. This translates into CASSQDRRGTPYHEQYL.